The 2 T cell receptor beta chains reported below all come from one sample, sequenced in a study of T cells in Graves' hyperthyroidism and ophthalmopathy. Regions amplified from RNA transcripts were the TCR beta CDR3 regions. In the first-round RT-PCR of the TCR CDR3, the HTBI primer set was used. Each CDR3 protein is one row after TCRdb ran MiXCR on the multiplex PCR reads. The sample has hundreds of thousands of distinct CDR3 sequences, under 45% seen once. Sequenced input: blood. The receptors come from a woman aged 40 to 50 with Graves' hyperthyroidism.

The CDR3 region is CATSSFGQGGEKLFF. The CDR3 nucleotides read TGTGCCACCAGCAGTTTTGGACAGGGAGGGGAAAAACTGTTTTTT. The genes are TRBV15 and TRBJ1-4; 8 bases agree with TRBD1. V gave up 3 bases and J gave up 8 bases; unmatched junction bases: 8. CDR1 and CDR2 from the germline V gene are LNHNV and YYDKDF (reference sequence). This CDR3 has 15 residues.

This chain links TRBV7-2 with TRBJ1-5; D remains unclear. Trimming cost V 4 bases and J 8 bases, with 12 bases left between them. Looked up from germline, CDR1 is SGHTA and CDR2 is FQGNSA. The CDR3 is 13 amino acids. This CDR3 is CASSYRAREPQHF. The CDR3, as DNA: TGTGCCAGCAGCTACCGGGCCCGGGAGCCCCAGCATTTT.